This T cell receptor beta chain was sequenced during a study of cytomegalovirus exposure and HLA in healthy donors. Study observations and caveats: It was shown in a later analysis that HLA-associated TCR beta chains were more clonally expanded than other, equally common chains.

The PCR was carried out with 60 Vbeta primers and 13 Jbeta primers. Some clones are missing from TCRdb's copy, which holds only in-frame ones; the method was immunoSEQ multiplex PCR. This sample yields some 140,000 clones, of which 65% to 85% are seen a single time; about 1% belongs to the top ten. The germline CDR1 and CDR2 sequences are MNHEY and SVGAGI. The CDR3 has 11 amino acids. Trimming shortened V by 4 bases and J by 5 bases, and 6 bases separated the two germline ends. Comment on this clone: The antigen is unknown.

The chain carries TRBV6-5 and TRBJ2-7; no reliable D call. The sample was PBMCs. This sequence originates from a man between 18 and 35 years old in good health and CMV-seronegative. CDR3 region: CASSFSHEQYF. The DNA for the CDR3 is TGTGCCAGCAGTTTTAGTCACGAGCAGTACTTC.